This is a list of T cell receptor beta chains from one sample in a study of control samples from healthy donors and cancer patients. TCRdb's table, derived via immunoSEQ multiplex PCR, lists solely in-frame clones and lacks some. Of about 92,000 clones in the sample, 82% were seen once. Sample: blood. These receptors were obtained from a woman aged 55-75 years in good health. Each CDR3 is given with its conserved first and last residue. Each record gives: CDR3 protein, CDR3 DNA, D gene, J gene, clone size, V gene. The D gene is left open where the match is weak. Size is stated for part of the rows, as once, few or many counts, or as a class when the clone is expanded.

CDR3: CASSSMTGTVTNTEAFF
DNA: TGTGCCAGCAGTTCTATGACAGGGACGGTTACGAACACTGAAGCTTTCTTT
D: TRBD1
J: TRBJ1-1
size: few
V: TRBV6-2/TRBV6-3

CDR3: CASTMDTADYEQYF
DNA: TGTGCCAGCACCATGGACACGGCTGACTACGAGCAGTACTTC
D: NA
J: TRBJ2-7
size: NA
V: TRBV6-5

CDR3: CASSGVGRGNGYTF
DNA: TGTGCCAGCAGTGGCGTTGGCAGAGGCAACGGCTACACCTTC
D: NA
J: TRBJ1-2
size: few
V: TRBV2

CDR3: CASTGTAYEQYF
DNA: TGTGCCAGCACCGGGACAGCCTACGAGCAGTACTTC
D: TRBD1
J: TRBJ2-7
size: few
V: TRBV6-5

CDR3: CASRPPQSYNEQFF
DNA: TGTGCCAGCAGACCGCCCCAATCCTACAATGAGCAGTTCTTC
D: NA
J: TRBJ2-1
size: NA
V: TRBV27

CDR3: CASSTRQGRAEAFF
DNA: TGTGCCAGCAGCACGCGACAGGGACGAGCTGAAGCTTTCTTT
D: TRBD1
J: TRBJ1-1
size: many
V: TRBV7-2

CDR3: CASSLESGNAYEQYF
DNA: TGTGCCAGCAGCTTAGAATCTGGGAACGCCTACGAGCAGTACTTC
D: NA
J: TRBJ2-7
size: NA
V: TRBV7-2

CDR3: CASSLGPTGRQPQHF
DNA: TGCGCCAGCAGCTTGGGCCCCACAGGGAGGCAGCCCCAGCATTTT
D: NA
J: TRBJ1-5
size: NA
V: TRBV5-1

CDR3: CASSFSSGSGNEQFF
DNA: TGTGCCAGCAGCTTTTCTAGCGGGAGCGGCAATGAGCAGTTCTTC
D: TRBD2
J: TRBJ2-1
size: NA
V: TRBV7-9

CDR3: CASRGTTTNEKLFF
DNA: TGTGCCAGTAGGGGGACTACAACTAATGAAAAACTGTTTTTT
D: NA
J: TRBJ1-4
size: NA
V: TRBV19

CDR3: CASSRDRLDSYEQYF
DNA: TGTGCCAGCAGCCGAGACAGGTTAGATTCCTACGAGCAGTACTTC
D: NA
J: TRBJ2-7
size: NA
V: TRBV5-4